These T cell receptor beta chains were read from a single sample in a study of T cell repertoires in cytomegalovirus infection. For these TCRs, the target antigens are not known. A single record per CDR3 protein comes from TCRdb applying MiXCR to the reads. The sample has roughly 990,000 distinct CDR3 sequences; roughly 31% are singletons. Specimen: cultured CD8+ T cells from PBMCs, collected from culture after CMV antigen stimulation. These receptors were taken from a human donor in good health (CMV status not recorded). Some clones in this sample may be carry-over from other donors' samples. Both conserved end residues are part of each CDR3. The D gene is left open where the match is weak. Clone size is stated in some rows and not others, as once, few, many or a class when expanded.

len	v_gene	j_gene	d_gene	abundance	CDR3nt	CDR3aa
14	TRBV12-3/TRBV12-4	TRBJ2-6	.	.	TGTGCCAGCAGTTGGATAGGCGGGGCCAACGTCCTGACTTTC	CASSWIGGANVLTF
15	TRBV4-2	TRBJ2-4	.	many	TGTGCCAGCAGCCAAGATCAGACGGATAGAAACATTCAGTACTTC	CASSQDQTDRNIQYF
15	TRBV5-6	TRBJ2-5	.	.	TGTGCCAGCAGCACCCGACAGGCTTCACAAGAGACCCAGTACTTC	CASSTRQASQETQYF
15	TRBV9	TRBJ1-6	TRBD1	once	TGTGCCAGCAGCGAGAGGACAGGGAGAAATTCACCCCTCCACTTT	CASSERTGRNSPLHF
18	TRBV7-9	TRBJ1-5	TRBD1	.	TGTGCCAGCAGCTCATGGACAGGGCGCCCGATGGACAATCAGCCCCAGCATTTT	CASSSWTGRPMDNQPQHF
13	TRBV5-1	TRBJ2-3	.	few	TGCGCCAGCAGGGAGGGTGGCACAGATACGCAGTATTTT	CASREGGTDTQYF
13	TRBV10-3	TRBJ1-2	.	many	TGTGCCATCAGTCCTGACAGGAACTATGGCTACACCTTC	CAISPDRNYGYTF
12	TRBV2	TRBJ2-3	.	.	TGTGCCCAGCAGGGGAGCACGGATACGCAGTATTTT	CAQQGSTDTQYF
15	TRBV25-1	TRBJ1-1	.	.	TGTGCCAGCAGTAGGAGGGGAACCCGGAGCACTGAAGCTTTCTTT	CASSRRGTRSTEAFF
14	TRBV12-3/TRBV12-4	TRBJ2-2	.	few	TGTGCCAGCAGTTTGAAGGGTCTGACCGGGGAGCTGTTTTTT	CASSLKGLTGELFF
20	TRBV7-7	TRBJ2-2	TRBD2	many	TGTGCTAGCAGCTTAGCGCCAGCGGGGGGGCCGTTGTGGAACACCGGGGAGCTGTTTTTT	CASSLAPAGGPLWNTGELFF
14	TRBV7-6	TRBJ1-1	.	many	TGTGCCAGCAGCTTAGGTGGCCCCCTCACTGAAGCTTTCTTT	CASSLGGPLTEAFF
12	TRBV7-4	TRBJ2-3	.	.	TGTGCCAGCAGCTTAATAGTAAATACGCAGTATTTT	CASSLIVNTQYF
14	TRBV12-3/TRBV12-4	TRBJ1-4	.	.	TGTGCCAGCAGTTACGAGGGACCTAATGAAAAACTGTTTTTT	CASSYEGPNEKLFF
18	TRBV4-3	TRBJ1-4	.	few	TGCGCCAGCAGCCAAGCATCCTACCTCTTGGTCGATAATGAAAAACTGTTTTTT	CASSQASYLLVDNEKLFF
12	TRBV27	TRBJ2-1	.	few	TGTGCCAGCAGTGCCTATGGGGATGAGCAGTTCTTC	CASSAYGDEQFF
14	TRBV18	TRBJ1-1	TRBD1	few	TGTGCCAGCTCACCATTCGGGACAGACACTGAAGCTTTCTTT	CASSPFGTDTEAFF
14	TRBV7-6	TRBJ2-1	.	few	TGTGCCAGCAGAGCGGCAGGTGTATACAATGAGCAGTTCTTC	CASRAAGVYNEQFF
14	TRBV27	TRBJ1-1	.	.	TGTGCCAGCAGTTTCGACAGTACGAACACTGAAGCTTTCTTT	CASSFDSTNTEAFF
16	TRBV18	TRBJ2-7	TRBD1	.	TGTGCCAGCTCACCGACTGACAGGGGGAGCTCCTACGAGCAGTACTTC	CASSPTDRGSSYEQYF
17	TRBV2	TRBJ1-1	TRBD1	few	TGTGCCAGCAGTGGACCCCACGATGAGGGGGCTCGGGCTGAAGCTTTCTTT	CASSGPHDEGARAEAFF
13	TRBV7-6	TRBJ2-1	TRBD2	many	TGTGCCAGCAGCCCGCGGGGGGACCTCCAGGAGTTCTTC	CASSPRGDLQEFF
13	TRBV7-3	TRBJ2-1	.	many	TGTGCCAGCAGCCCTTGGATCTACAATGAGCAGTTCTTC	CASSPWIYNEQFF
16	TRBV6-5	TRBJ2-5	TRBD2	.	TGTGCCAGCAGTTACGGGGCTAGCGGGGGACCCGCGCCCCAGTACTTC	CASSYGASGGPAPQYF
14	TRBV7-2	TRBJ1-1	.	many	TGTGCCAGCAGCTTGAATACGGGAGGTACTGAAGCTTTCTTT	CASSLNTGGTEAFF
16	TRBV7-8	TRBJ1-1	.	.	TGTGCCAGCAGCACGAGAGACGACAGCATGAACACTGAAGCTTTCTTT	CASSTRDDSMNTEAFF
16	TRBV6-4	TRBJ1-1	TRBD1	many	TGTGCCAGCAGTGAACAGGGGTCATGGGCTGACACTGAAGCTTTCTTT	CASSEQGSWADTEAFF
17	TRBV12-3/TRBV12-4	TRBJ2-5	TRBD2	.	TGTGCCAGCAGTTCGACGGGACTAGCGGGGTACCAAGAGACCCAGTACTTC	CASSSTGLAGYQETQYF
17	TRBV4-2	TRBJ2-5	TRBD2	few	TGTGCCAGCAGCCAACCGGGACTAGCGGGGGGCGAGGAGACCCAGTACTTC	CASSQPGLAGGEETQYF
14	TRBV6-1	TRBJ1-1	.	many	TGTGCCAGCAGTGAAGCGTGGGGGAACACTGAAGCTTTCTTT	CASSEAWGNTEAFF
14	TRBV14	TRBJ2-2	.	.	TGTGCCAGCAGCCCCCCGGGGATCGGCGGGGAGCTGTTTTTT	CASSPPGIGGELFF
19	TRBV6-2/TRBV6-3	TRBJ1-1	.	few	TGTGCCAGCAGTCCCATCACAGGTTTGAGAGCAATCTTAGACACTGAAGCTTTCTTT	CASSPITGLRAILDTEAFF
15	TRBV12-3/TRBV12-4	TRBJ1-4	TRBD1	few	TGTGCCAGCAGTTTTTGGGACAGCACTAATGAAAAACTGTTTTTT	CASSFWDSTNEKLFF
13	TRBV7-9	TRBJ2-1	.	many	TGTGCCAGCAGCTTAAATGGTATTGATGAGCAGTTCTTC	CASSLNGIDEQFF
15	TRBV11-3	TRBJ2-1	TRBD2	.	TGTGCCAGCAGCCTTACTAGCGGGGACAGCAATGAGCAGTTCTTC	CASSLTSGDSNEQFF
15	TRBV11-2	TRBJ2-1	TRBD1	.	TGTGCCAGCAGCTTAGGTCTCAGGGGGTTGAATGAGCAGTTCTTC	CASSLGLRGLNEQFF
16	TRBV12-3/TRBV12-4	TRBJ2-3	TRBD2	few	TGTGCCAGCACCCCCCCGCGGGGGGGGAGGGCAGATACGCAGTATTTT	CASTPPRGGRADTQYF
12	TRBV12-3/TRBV12-4	TRBJ1-5	.	few	TGTGCCAGCCAGTCCCCAGACCAGCCCCAGCATTTT	CASQSPDQPQHF
15	TRBV19	TRBJ2-3	.	.	TGTGCCAGTAGTGTCTTAGGGGGGGGCACAGATACGCAGTATTTT	CASSVLGGGTDTQYF
13	TRBV7-9	TRBJ2-1	TRBD1	few	TGTGCCACCGGGACAGGGGGCCTAGAGGAGCAGTTCTTC	CATGTGGLEEQFF
13	TRBV10-3	TRBJ1-2	.	few	TGTGCCATCCCTGGGGCAGCTAACTATGGCTACACCTTC	CAIPGAANYGYTF
15	TRBV6-1	TRBJ2-5	TRBD1	.	TGTGCCAGCAGTGAAGAGCCTACAGGGGTTGAGACCCAGTACTTC	CASSEEPTGVETQYF
15	TRBV27	TRBJ2-3	.	few	TGTGCCAGCAGTTTTCTGGGGGCGCAAAAAGATACGCAGTATTTT	CASSFLGAQKDTQYF
14	TRBV4-1	TRBJ1-1	TRBD1	.	TGCGCCAGCAGCCATCAGACAGGGAGCACTGAAGCTTTCTTT	CASSHQTGSTEAFF
15	TRBV7-9	TRBJ1-5	TRBD1	few	TGTGCCAGCAGCGGGGACAGGGGAGAGGATCAGCCCCAGCATTTT	CASSGDRGEDQPQHF
14	TRBV7-9	TRBJ2-4	.	few	TGTGCCAGCAGCCATAGAGGGGACAAAAACATTCAGTACTTC	CASSHRGDKNIQYF
18	TRBV7-6	TRBJ2-1	TRBD2	many	TGTGCCAGCAGCCTAGGTGCTAGCGGGGGGCCCCCCCGTCATGAGCAGTTCTTC	CASSLGASGGPPRHEQFF
12	TRBV6-2/TRBV6-3	TRBJ2-7	.	.	TGTGCCAGCAGTTATACGGCGGACGAGCAGTACTTC	CASSYTADEQYF
15	TRBV7-8	TRBJ1-4	TRBD1	.	TGTGCCAGCAGTCTCTCGGGACAGAGTAATGAAAAACTGTTTTTT	CASSLSGQSNEKLFF